Each of the 28 T cell receptor beta chains below was sequenced from the same sample in a study of blood T cells in healthy people across ages. Sample-barcoded 5' priming and a J-beta primer mix drove a second PCR of roughly 6 to 12 cycles. TCRdb processed the 5' RACE reads anew with MiXCR; each CDR3 protein has one entry. The profile shows roughly 1,500,000 distinct CDR3 sequences, around 36% of them singletons. The source material was blood. These receptors all come from a woman aged 25 to 39 in good health.

The chain has TRBV5-1 and TRBJ2-3; the match to TRBD2 covers 8 bases. CDR1 is SGHRS and CDR2 is YFSETQ in the germline V gene. V dropped 8 bases and J dropped 11; count of bases not matched to a gene: 22. The CDR3 consists of 16 residues. For the CDR3, the DNA is TGCGCCAGGCACAGCGTCCCCGGGACTAGGTCCAACAAGCAGTATTTT. This translates into CARHSVPGTRSNKQYF.

The V call is TRBV29-1, the J call TRBJ2-4; 8 nucleotides agree with TRBD1. The CDR3 extends over 12 amino acids. The ends lost 7 bases at V and 7 bases at J; junction bases unmatched: 6. CDR1 and CDR2 from the germline V gene are SQVTM and ANQGSEA. CDR3 sequence reads: CSARDRNNIQYF. CDR3 nucleotides: TGCAGCGCTAGGGACAGGAATAACATTCAGTACTTC.

The chain has TRBV24-1 and TRBJ2-5; a possible D gene is TRBD2 (6 bases). Germline CDR1 KGHDR, CDR2 SFDVKD. Trimming took off 4 bases at V and 7 bases at J, with 18 bases between the two ends. The CDR3 length is 15 residues. CDR3 DNA sequence: TGTGCCACCAGTGAGGCGGGACTGGGTGAAGGGACCCAGTACTTC. Translating gives CATSEAGLGEGTQYF.

A few counts support this clonotype. The chain carries TRBV3-1 and TRBJ2-1; D is perhaps TRBD1 (5 bases). The germline V gene encodes CDR1 LGHDT and CDR2 YNNKEL (reference sequence). V was clipped by 1 base and J by 3 bases, with 16 bases between them. This CDR3 contains 17 residues. The CDR3 is CASSQGVTHRGYNEQFF. CDR3 sequence (DNA): TGTGCCAGCAGCCAAGGCGTCACCCATAGGGGCTACAATGAGCAGTTCTTC.

The J gene is TRBJ1-2, the V gene TRBV29-1; maybe TRBD1 (6 bases). Trimming removed 3 bases from V and 7 bases from J, with 15 bases in between. The CDR3 sequence is 13 residues long. Germline values: CDR1 SQVTM, CDR2 ANQGSEA. The CDR3: CSVEVNREGGYTF. CDR3 in DNA: TGCAGCGTTGAGGTGAACAGGGAGGGTGGCTACACCTTC.

This chain joins TRBV27 and TRBJ2-3; the match to TRBD2 covers 7 bases. J gave up 0 bases and V 6 bases, and 18 bases lay outside the gene matches. CDR1 and CDR2 from the germline V gene are MNHEY and SMNVEV (reference sequence). The CDR3 length is 19 residues. CDR3 DNA: TGTGCCAGCAGGATATGGGGAGGGATAGTAGGCAGAAGCACAGATACGCAGTATTTT. It codes for CASRIWGGIVGRSTDTQYF.

This clonotype was counted only a few times. CDR3 DNA: TGTGCCAGCAGCGCGGACGGGGAGGTGACCCAGTACTTC. Protein: CASSADGEVTQYF. The rearrangement uses TRBV7-3 and TRBJ2-5, with a weak D call TRBD2 (6 bases). CDR3 length: 13 amino acids. V was trimmed by 5 bases and J by 7 bases, leaving 14 bases between them. Germline CDR1 SGHTA, CDR2 FQGTGA. Full variable domain (missing parts from reference TRBV7-3 and TRBJ2-5): GAGVSQTPSNKVTEKGKYVELRCDPISGHTALYWYRQSLGQGPEFLIYFQGTGAADDSGLPNDRFFAVRPEGSVSTLKIQRTERGDSAVYLCASSADGEVTQYFGPGTRLLVL.

This clonotype came up a few times. The chain joins TRBV5-1 to TRBJ1-1; D uncertain. Germline assignment: CDR1 SGHRS and CDR2 YFSETQ. V was shortened by 4 bases and J by 3 bases, with 13 bases between the two germline ends. The CDR3 runs to 14 residues. CDR3 sequence: CASSGNSRDTEAFF. The CDR3 DNA sequence: TGCGCCAGCAGCGGGAACAGCCGCGACACTGAAGCTTTCTTT. Full variable domain (rest looked up from reference TRBV5-1 and TRBJ1-1): KAGVTQTPRYLIKTRGQQVTLSCSPISGHRSVSWYQQTPGQGLQFLFEYFSETQRNKGNFPGRFSGRQFSNSRSEMNVSTLELGDSALYLCASSGNSRDTEAFFGQGTRLTVV.

This clonotype was seen a handful of times. This chain connects TRBV20-1 to TRBJ2-1; 9 nucleotides agree with TRBD2. The CDR3 extends over 13 amino acids. Trimming cost V 0 bases and J 15 bases; bases outside gene matches: 9. Germline CDR1 reads DFQATT; CDR2 reads SNEGSKA (reference sequence). The CDR3 loop reads CSARDEAAGGVFF. CDR3 coding DNA: TGCAGTGCTAGAGATGAGGCGGCGGGAGGGGTGTTCTTC.

This clonotype has just a few counts. The rearrangement uses TRBV3-1 and TRBJ2-4; 12 bases map to TRBD2. The CDR3 is made up of 18 amino acids. The germline gives CDR1 LGHDT, CDR2 YNNKEL (reference sequence). The V gene end was trimmed by 4 bases and the J gene end by 0 bases; junction bases not matched to a gene: 7. The CDR3 nucleotides read TGTGCCAGCAGCCGGCTAGCGGGAGGGCCCGAAGCCAAAAACATTCAGTACTTC. It is translated as CASSRLAGGPEAKNIQYF. The whole variable domain, remainder taken from reference TRBV3-1 and TRBJ2-4, is DTAVSQTPKYLVTQMGNDKSIKCEQNLGHDTMYWYKQDSKKFLKIMFSYNNKELIINETVPNRFSPKSPDKAHLNLHINSLELGDSAVYFCASSRLAGGPEAKNIQYFGAGTRLSVL.

This chain connects TRBV29-1 to TRBJ1-1; D remains ambiguous. Looked up from germline, CDR1 is SQVTM and CDR2 is ANQGSEA. This CDR3 comprises 13 residues. V lost 7 bases to trimming and J lost 1 base, with 13 bases between them. Written as DNA, the CDR3 is TGCAGCGCCACCCGAGTTCGGAACACTGAAGCTTTCTTT. Protein product: CSATRVRNTEAFF. The variable domain in full, with the rest retrieved from reference TRBV29-1 and TRBJ1-1, is SAVISQKPSRDICQRGTSLTIQCQVDSQVTMMFWYRQQPGQSLTLIATANQGSEATYESGFVIDKFPISRPNLTFSTLTVSNMSPEDSSIYLCSATRVRNTEAFFGQGTRLTVV.

This clonotype was seen a handful of times. The J gene is TRBJ2-3, the V gene TRBV4-2; 9 bases fit TRBD2. Germline V gives CDR1 LGHNA, CDR2 YNFKEQ. The CDR3 is 17 amino acids. V dropped 0 bases and J dropped 4; count of bases not matched to a gene: 8. The chain's CDR3 is CASSQDHASGNADTQYF. The CDR3 DNA reads as TGTGCCAGCAGCCAAGACCATGCTAGCGGGAATGCAGATACGCAGTATTTT.

This clonotype has a handful of counts. This sequence joins TRBV6-2 or TRBV6-3 and TRBJ2-5; 13 bases fit TRBD2. TRBJ2-7 explains the end of the DNA better; the J call may be wrong. This CDR3 is built from 17 residues. In germline, CDR1 is MNHEY, CDR2 SVGEGT. The CDR3 bases are TGTGCCAGCAGCAAAAACGTACCCAGACTAGCGGGAGGCGAGCAGTACTTC. The encoded protein is CASSKNVPRLAGGEQYF.

The count of this clonotype is one. With a much larger clone just one base away, this may be a read error. This chain uses TRBV12-3 or TRBV12-4 with TRBJ2-7; D remains ambiguous. The CDR3 runs to 13 residues. The CDR3 DNA sequence: TGTGCCAGCAGTTTAGGGGAAGGGAACGAGCTGTACTTC. The encoded protein is CASSLGEGNELYF.

This clonotype has at least ten counts. The rearrangement links TRBV7-8 to TRBJ2-3; 7 nucleotides align to TRBD2. Trimming removed 0 bases from V and 2 bases from J; junction bases left unmatched: 2. Germline V CDR1 and CDR2: SGHVS, FQNEAQ. CDR3 length equals 15 residues. The CDR3 loop reads CASSLAGGFTDTQYF. The CDR3 nucleotides read TGTGCCAGCAGCTTAGCGGGGGGGTTCACAGATACGCAGTATTTT.

The gene calls are TRBV4-1 and TRBJ1-2; D is unclear. CDR3 length: 11 amino acids. V lost 7 bases, J lost 8 bases, and 11 bases lay in between. Germline V CDR1 and CDR2: MGHRA, YSYEKL. CDR3 residues: CASTDSGGYTF. The CDR3 DNA is TGCGCCAGCACCGATAGTGGGGGCTACACCTTC.

The J gene is TRBJ2-7, the V gene TRBV25-1; D assignment may be TRBD1 or TRBD2 (6 bases each). Per germline, CDR1 MGHDK and CDR2 SYGVNS. With 1 base removed from V and 2 bases from J, the gap between germline ends came to 21 bases. The CDR3 consists of 18 residues. This chain's CDR3 is CASSESREGGRVTYEQYF. The CDR3 bases are TGTGCCAGCAGTGAATCACGCGAGGGGGGACGGGTGACCTACGAGCAGTACTTC.

In its sample, this clonotype was seen a few times. The rearrangement links TRBV2 to TRBJ2-5; 11 nucleotides agree with TRBD2. Germline CDR1 and CDR2: SNHLY and FYNNEI. This CDR3 contains 19 residues. The junction had 13 bases not matched to a gene; V was cut back by 4 bases and J by 0 bases. DNA of the CDR3: TGTGCCAGCAGTGGGGTCTCTAGCGGGGGGTTCCGATACCAAGAGACCCAGTACTTC. Its protein is CASSGVSSGGFRYQETQYF. Filled out from reference TRBV2 and TRBJ2-5, the complete variable domain reads EPEVTQTPSHQVTQMGQEVILRCVPISNHLYFYWYRQILGQKVEFLVSFYNNEISEKSEIFDDQFSVERPDGSNFTLKIRSTKLEDSAMYFCASSGVSSGGFRYQETQYFGPGTRLLVL.

The table lists this clonotype with a few counts. The rearrangement uses TRBV5-4 and TRBJ2-7; tentatively, D is TRBD2 (5 bases). Germline-derived CDR1 and CDR2 are SGHNT and YYREEE (reference sequence). The CDR3 has 13 residues. The germline V and J ends were trimmed by 5 bases and 7 bases, with 16 bases remaining between them. The CDR3 DNA is TGTGCCAGCAGATCGGACTCGTACAATGAGCAGTACTTC. It translates to CASRSDSYNEQYF.

The J gene is TRBJ2-5, the V gene TRBV12-3 or TRBV12-4; D gene ambiguous. The DNA end is a closer match to TRBJ2-7, so the J assignment may be wrong. The CDR3 spans 15 residues. The CDR3: CASSLSPLFHDEQYF. The CDR3 DNA reads TGTGCCAGCAGTCTCTCCCCCCTGTTCCATGACGAGCAGTACTTC.

This clonotype was picked up a small number of times. The rearrangement joins TRBV6-2 or TRBV6-3 to TRBJ2-7; D ambiguous. Trimming took off 2 bases at V and 12 bases at J, with 11 bases between the two ends. The CDR3 consists of 11 residues. Germline V gene lookup returns CDR1 MNHEY and CDR2 SVGEGT. The CDR3 loop reads CASSYEWKAYF. CDR3 DNA: TGTGCCAGCAGTTACGAGTGGAAGGCGTACTTC.

The chain carries TRBV12-3 or TRBV12-4 and TRBJ1-2; D gene ambiguous. The germline V and J ends were trimmed by 7 bases and 13 bases, with 28 bases remaining between them. This CDR3 region has 15 residues. CDR3 bases: TGTGCCAGCATGACTGAGGACCGACCGGGGATTCCCCCCACCTTC. Amino acids: CASMTEDRPGIPPTF.

This clonotype came up many times. The chain carries TRBV20-1 and TRBJ2-7; 9 bases line up with TRBD2. The germline V gene has CDR1 DFQATT and CDR2 SNEGSKA (reference sequence). V lost 8 bases and J lost 2; bases outside the gene matches: 10. This CDR3 is 14 amino acids long. DNA of the CDR3: TGCAGTCCTTCGTCTAGCGGGAACACCTACGAGCAGTACTTC. It encodes CSPSSSGNTYEQYF.

The table lists this clonotype with many counts. The chain carries TRBV10-3 and TRBJ2-5; D gene ambiguous. The V end lost 2 bases, the J end lost 3 bases, and 10 bases lay between the germline ends. The CDR3 runs 14 residues. The germline CDR1 and CDR2 sequences are ENHRY and SYGVKD. The CDR3 coding sequence is TGTGCCATCAGTGAGGGGATCCGTAAAGAGACCCAGTACTTC. It translates to CAISEGIRKETQYF.

The genes are TRBV11-2 and TRBJ2-3; 10 nucleotides match TRBD1. The CDR3 has 17 amino acids. Germline V gene sequence: CDR1 SGHAT, CDR2 FQNNGV. J gave up 4 bases and V 1 base, and 8 bases lay outside the gene matches. CDR3 DNA: TGTGCCAGCAGCTTAGGGATCGGACAGGGGGGTTCAGATACGCAGTATTTT. This translates into CASSLGIGQGGSDTQYF. Together with reference TRBV11-2 and TRBJ2-3, the CDR3 gives the full variable domain: EAGVAQSPRYKIIEKRQSVAFWCNPISGHATLYWYQQILGQGPKLLIQFQNNGVVDDSQLPKDRFSAERLKGVDSTLKIQPAKLEDSAVYLCASSLGIGQGGSDTQYFGPGTRLTVL.

This clonotype has only a few counts. The V call is TRBV12-3 or TRBV12-4, the J call TRBJ1-2; D is ambiguous. This CDR3 region has 13 residues. The V and J ends lost 7 bases and 1 base respectively, with 10 bases between them. CDR3 loop: CASTPAVNYGYTF. CDR3 in DNA: TGTGCCAGCACCCCGGCGGTTAACTATGGCTACACCTTC.

This clonotype was counted only a few times. The chain couples TRBV3-1 to TRBJ1-1; D unclear. CDR3 length equals 16 residues. The V end was cut by 1 base, the J end by 5 bases, with 17 bases between. Germline V gene sequence: CDR1 LGHDT, CDR2 YNNKEL (reference sequence). CDR3: CASSQVPRYPKTEAFF. CDR3 coding DNA: TGTGCCAGCAGCCAAGTTCCCCGTTACCCGAAGACTGAAGCTTTCTTT.

Worth noting for this clonotype: One end of the junction fails to match germline, which may point to a read error. The chain carries TRBV20-1 and TRBJ2-1; 12 nucleotides line up with TRBD2. The CDR3 has 15 residues. Germline lookup yields CDR1 DFQATT and CDR2 SNEGSKA (reference sequence). In DNA, the CDR3 is TGCAGTGCCCGACTAGCGGGAGTTACCTACAGTGAGCAGTTCTTC. Protein sequence: CSARLAGVTYSEQFF.